This T cell receptor beta chain originates from a study of T cells after yellow fever vaccination. This clonotype was counted ten times or more. The antigen is undetermined. Each CDR3 protein gets one entry after TCRdb re-called the 5' RACE reads with MiXCR. The sample has about 250,000 distinct CDR3 sequences; more than 3.5% are singletons. The study, taken as a whole, reports: Abundant clonotypes from the bulk population could contaminate FACS-sorted repertoires.

CDR1 and CDR2 from the germline V gene are MNHEY and SVGAGI. V lost 0 bases and J 2 bases, leaving 10 bases between the germline ends. This CDR3 region has 15 residues. This sequence joins TRBV6-5 and TRBJ1-1; unclear D gene. The sequencing here drew on PBMCs, taken 15 days after the yellow fever booster vaccination. The sequence derives from a man younger than 30 who received the YFV17D yellow fever vaccine. For the CDR3, the DNA is TGTGCCAGCAGTTACTCGAGTGTCAGCAACACTGAAGCTTTCTTT. Its protein is CASSYSSVSNTEAFF.